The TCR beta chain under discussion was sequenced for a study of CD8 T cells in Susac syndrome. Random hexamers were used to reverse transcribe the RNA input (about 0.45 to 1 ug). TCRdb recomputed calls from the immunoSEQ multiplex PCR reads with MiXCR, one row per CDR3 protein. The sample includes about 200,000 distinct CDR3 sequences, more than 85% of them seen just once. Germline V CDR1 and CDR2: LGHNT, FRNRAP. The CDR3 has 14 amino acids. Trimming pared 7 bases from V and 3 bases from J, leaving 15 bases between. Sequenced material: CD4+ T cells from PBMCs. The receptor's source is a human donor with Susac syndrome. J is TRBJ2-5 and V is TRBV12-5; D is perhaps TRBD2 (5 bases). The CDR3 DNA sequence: TGTGCTAGTGAAAACTCTAGCCCAAAAGAGACCCAGTACTTC. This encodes CASENSSPKETQYF.